This entry lists 29 T cell receptor beta chains sequenced from one sample in a study of blood T cell repertoires in COVID-19. Clones were read by immunoSEQ multiplex PCR, and TCRdb kept only the in-frame ones, dropping some. The data contain 150,000 or so clones, about four fifths of them singletons. The sequencing sample was made of PBMCs or T cells enriched from blood (not recorded which). These receptors all stem from a woman aged 60 to 75 who had recovered from COVID-19.

The rearrangement links TRBV5-1 to TRBJ1-3; 8 nucleotides match TRBD1. The CDR3 has 16 residues. Per germline, CDR1 SGHRS and CDR2 YFSETQ. V dropped 3 bases and J dropped 0; count of bases not matched to a gene: 5. As DNA, the CDR3 is TGCGCCAGCAGCTACCAGGGGACAGGCTCTGGAAACACCATATATTTT. Translation gives CASSYQGTGSGNTIYF.

The chain carries TRBV29-1 and TRBJ1-1; D gene ambiguous. The CDR3 spans 13 residues. V lost 2 bases and J lost 0, with 7 bases in between. Germline CDR1 reads SQVTM; CDR2 reads ANQGSEA. CDR3 bases: TGCAGCGTTGAACAGGCTATGAACACTGAAGCTTTCTTT. Protein product: CSVEQAMNTEAFF.

This clone appeared a single time. The CDR3 sequence: CASSTRLAGGTETQYF. The CDR3 region has the DNA TGTGCCAGCAGCACAAGACTAGCGGGGGGGACAGAGACCCAGTACTTC. The V call is TRBV5-4, the J call TRBJ2-5, with 14 bases aligning to TRBD2. The J segment lost 4 bases and the V segment lost 4 bases, leaving 6 bases of the junction unmatched. CDR1 SGHNT and CDR2 YYREEE come from the germline V gene (reference sequence). The CDR3 extends over 16 amino acids.

This chain links TRBV2 with TRBJ2-4; TRBD1 agrees at 7 bases. V gave up 4 bases and J gave up 8 bases; unmatched junction bases: 2. Germline V gene lookup returns CDR1 SNHLY and CDR2 FYNNEI. The CDR3 is made up of 12 amino acids. CDR3 in DNA: TGTGCCAGCAGTGGACAGGGAGACATTCAGTACTTC. This codes for CASSGQGDIQYF.

The chain is built from TRBV6-5 and TRBJ2-1, with TRBD2 matching 7 bases. Per the germline V gene, CDR1 is MNHEY and CDR2 is SVGAGI. V gave up 8 bases and J gave up 6 bases; unmatched junction bases: 13. CDR3 length equals 15 residues. The CDR3 DNA reads TGTGCCAGCCAGATGACGGGGGGACGCTTCAATGAGCAGTTCTTC. Protein: CASQMTGGRFNEQFF.

The rearrangement links TRBV19 to TRBJ2-3, with TRBD1 matching over 11 bases. The CDR3 runs 15 residues. CDR1 and CDR2 from the germline V gene are LNHDA and SQIVND (reference sequence). After removal of 5 bases from V and 10 bases from J, the junction contained 11 bases not matched to a gene. In DNA form, the CDR3 reads TGTGCCAGTAGTGACATCGGGACAGGGGGACTCGCGCAGTATTTT. As protein: CASSDIGTGGLAQYF.

On this clone itself: The junction departs from germline at one end; a sequencing error may be responsible. CDR3 region: CATNRGDTHTEAFF. The CDR3 coding sequence is TGTGCCACCAACAGGGGGGACACCCACACTGAGGCTTTCTTT. The chain carries TRBV28 and TRBJ1-1; the match to TRBD1 covers 8 bases. This CDR3 is 14 amino acids long. The germline gives CDR1 MDHEN, CDR2 SYDVKM.

The chain is built from TRBV19 and TRBJ1-5, with 7 bases identical to TRBD1. Losses at the gene ends were 1 base for V and 1 base for J; bases not matched to a gene: 10. CDR1 and CDR2 from the germline V gene are LNHDA and SQIVND (reference sequence). The CDR3 consists of 18 residues. This CDR3 is CASSIGRGAKRSNQPQHF. The CDR3 DNA is TGTGCCAGTAGTATAGGCAGGGGGGCGAAACGCAGCAATCAGCCCCAGCATTTT. Filled out from reference TRBV19 and TRBJ1-5, the complete variable domain reads DGGITQSPKYLFRKEGQNVTLSCEQNLNHDAMYWYRQDPGQGLRLIYYSQIVNDFQKGDIAEGYSVSREKKESFPLTVTSAQKNPTAFYLCASSIGRGAKRSNQPQHFGDGTRLSIL.

The chain combines TRBV29-1 with TRBJ2-3, with a tentative D call TRBD1 (7 bases). Germline assignment: CDR1 SQVTM and CDR2 ANQGSEA. V lost 0 bases and J lost 8, with 18 bases in between. The CDR3 length is 15 residues. The CDR3 region is CSVEDLASQGGTQYF. The CDR3 DNA reads TGCAGCGTTGAAGATCTGGCAAGCCAGGGGGGTACGCAGTATTTT.

This chain links TRBV5-6 with TRBJ2-7, with D possibly TRBD1 on 6 matching bases. The V end lost 4 bases, the J end lost 5 bases, and 10 bases lay between the germline ends. CDR1 is SGHDT, CDR2 YYEEEE, per germline. The CDR3 length is 12 residues. As DNA, the CDR3 is TGTGCCAGCAGCGGGGACAACCACGAGCAGTACTTC. Its translation is CASSGDNHEQYF.

The CDR3 spells CASRLGASEKLFF. For the CDR3, the DNA is TGTGCCAGTAGGCTGGGGGCGAGTGAAAAACTGTTTTTT. The rearrangement joins TRBV19 to TRBJ1-4, with D perhaps TRBD1 (6 bases). The V end was cut by 6 bases, the J end by 7 bases, with 12 bases between. The CDR3 loop spans 13 amino acids. The germline gives CDR1 LNHDA, CDR2 SQIVND (reference sequence).

CDR3 DNA: TGTGCCACCAGGGGGACTAGCGGTAACCGGTACGCCGGGGAGCTGTTTTTT. Translation gives CATRGTSGNRYAGELFF. The chain combines TRBV15 with TRBJ2-2; 11 nucleotides line up with TRBD2. Looked up from germline, CDR1 is LNHNV and CDR2 is YYDKDF (reference sequence). J gave up 6 bases and V 6 bases, and 12 bases lay outside the gene matches. CDR3 length: 17 amino acids.

The CDR3 DNA follows: TGTGCCAGCAGCTTATCGAGTCCAAATCAGCCCCAGCATTTT. It yields the protein CASSLSSPNQPQHF. The rearrangement uses TRBV7-8 and TRBJ1-5, with D unresolved. This CDR3 comprises 14 residues. V lost 2 bases and J lost 4, with 9 bases in between. Germline lookup yields CDR1 SGHVS and CDR2 FQNEAQ.

This clone has just a few counts. CDR3 nucleotide sequence: TGTGCCAGCAATTCGGACAGGGGTACAGATACGCAGTATTTT. Amino acid sequence: CASNSDRGTDTQYF. The rearrangement uses TRBV3-1 (or the pseudogene TRBV3-2) and TRBJ2-3, with 9 bases aligning to TRBD1. The V segment lost 7 bases and the J segment 3 bases; nucleotides outside the gene matches: 5. Germline CDR1 is LGHDT and CDR2 is YNNKEL (reference sequence). This CDR3 is built from 14 residues.

This rearrangement joins TRBV24-1 to TRBJ2-5; 10 positions match TRBD2. J was trimmed by 0 bases and V by 4 bases; bases with no gene match: 7. Germline V gene data show CDR1 as KGHDR and CDR2 as SFDVKD. The CDR3 runs to 17 residues. The CDR3 sequence: CATSDPSGGNHQETQYF. For the CDR3, the DNA is TGTGCCACCAGTGACCCTAGCGGGGGTAACCACCAAGAGACCCAGTACTTC.

V and J are TRBV5-4 and TRBJ2-5, with TRBD2 identical over 12 bases. The germline V gene encodes CDR1 SGHNT and CDR2 YYREEE (reference sequence). CDR3 size: 16 residues. J was trimmed by 2 bases and V by 0 bases; bases with no gene match: 2. The CDR3 DNA is TGTGCCAGCAGCTTGGCCCTAGCGGGGGGGCAAGAGACCCAGTACTTC. Translated, it gives CASSLALAGGQETQYF.

The rearrangement links TRBV15 to TRBJ1-1; no clear D. The CDR3 spans 14 residues. The ends were cut back, 3 bases at V and 1 base at J, with 9 bases in the middle. Germline V lookup: CDR1 LNHNV, CDR2 YYDKDF (reference sequence). CDR3 sequence: CATSRRRQNTEAFF. CDR3 nucleotide sequence: TGTGCCACCAGCAGGCGCAGGCAGAACACTGAAGCTTTCTTT.

This clone has only one observation. This chain links TRBV15 with TRBJ2-3; 11 bases agree with TRBD1. The V gene end was trimmed by 1 base and the J gene end by 5 bases; junction bases not matched to a gene: 5. The length of the CDR3 is 16 residues. CDR1 is LNHNV and CDR2 is YYDKDF in the germline V gene (reference sequence). The chain's CDR3 is CATSRGPDRGRDTQYF. The CDR3 region has the DNA TGTGCCACCAGCAGAGGGCCGGACAGGGGGCGAGATACGCAGTATTTT.

The chain couples TRBV7-2 to TRBJ2-5; maybe TRBD1 (5 bases). The CDR3 covers 14 residues. The ends were cut back, 0 bases at V and 1 base at J, with 6 bases in the middle. Germline-derived CDR1 and CDR2 are SGHTA and FQGNSA. The CDR3: CASSLAGAQETQYF. The CDR3 DNA sequence: TGTGCCAGCAGCTTAGCAGGGGCCCAAGAGACCCAGTACTTC.

The V and J genes are TRBV2 and TRBJ2-3; D uncertain. Per the germline V gene, CDR1 is SNHLY and CDR2 is FYNNEI. The CDR3 is 14 amino acids. V shed 10 bases and J shed 0 bases, with 14 bases lying between them. The CDR3 spells CATHLDLSTDTQYF. The DNA for the CDR3 is TGTGCCACGCACCTAGACCTTAGCACAGATACGCAGTATTTT.

This clone was seen more than once but under ten times. The chain employs TRBV11-2 and TRBJ2-3, with unresolved D. Germline assignment: CDR1 SGHAT and CDR2 FQNNGV. V was shortened by 4 bases and J by 0 bases, with 11 bases between the two germline ends. The CDR3 length is 15 residues. The CDR3 region is CASSYSQASTDTQYF. The CDR3 region has the DNA TGTGCCAGCAGCTACTCTCAGGCTAGCACAGATACGCAGTATTTT.

The CDR3 sequence: CASSWGQGSETQYF. The CDR3 DNA reads TGTGCCAGCAGCTGGGGACAGGGGAGCGAGACCCAGTACTTC. The chain employs TRBV5-8 and TRBJ2-5; 10 bases are a match to TRBD1. The CDR3 sequence is 14 residues long. Germline CDR1 and CDR2: SGHTS and YDEGEE. Germline trimming cut 3 bases from V and 5 bases from J; bases unmatched to any gene: 4.

The chain has TRBV19 and TRBJ1-2; a weak D match, TRBD1 (6 bases). Germline V lookup: CDR1 LNHDA, CDR2 SQIVND (reference sequence). The CDR3 has 15 amino acids. Trimming left V 4 bases short and J 3 bases short, with 15 bases between. The CDR3, as DNA: TGTGCCAGTAGTAGGAGACAGGAAATATACTATGGCTACACCTTC. The encoded protein is CASSRRQEIYYGYTF.

This chain uses TRBV5-6 with TRBJ1-6, with D uncertain. V was cut by 2 bases and J by 9 bases, with 6 bases left in between. In germline, CDR1 is SGHDT, CDR2 YYEEEE. This CDR3 comprises 12 residues. The CDR3 nucleotides read TGTGCCAGCAGCTTTTCCGGTTCACCCCTCCACTTT. It translates to CASSFSGSPLHF.

This chain joins TRBV11-2 and TRBJ1-4, with a possible D match to TRBD1 (5 bases). The CDR3 is 14 amino acids. V was clipped by 5 bases and J by 1 base, with 8 bases between them. Germline-derived CDR1 and CDR2 are SGHAT and FQNNGV. The chain's CDR3 is CASSPRETNEKLFF. The DNA of the CDR3 is TGTGCCAGCAGCCCCAGGGAAACTAATGAAAAACTGTTTTTT.

The chain carries TRBV5-4 and TRBJ2-7; D is unclear. The CDR3 length is 12 residues. Trimming stripped 3 bases from V and 0 bases from J, with 4 bases between. Germline CDR1 SGHNT, CDR2 YYREEE (reference sequence). The CDR3 nucleotides read TGTGCCAGCAGCTCGTCCTCCTACGAGCAGTACTTC. Translating gives CASSSSSYEQYF.

A remark on this clone: Other DNA sequences from this sample encode an identical CDR3 as well. V and J are TRBV6-5 and TRBJ1-5; a weak D match, TRBD1 (6 bases). The V end lost 5 bases, the J end lost 2 bases, and 13 bases lay between the germline ends. This CDR3 comprises 15 residues. Germline values: CDR1 MNHEY, CDR2 SVGAGI. The CDR3 DNA follows: TGTGCCAGCAGTCCCACAGGGAATGGCAATCAGCCCCAGCATTTT. Its translation is CASSPTGNGNQPQHF.

This clone was seen only a few times. J is TRBJ1-1 and V is TRBV29-1, with 7 bases identical to TRBD1. The CDR3 has 13 residues. Germline CDR1 SQVTM, CDR2 ANQGSEA. The V segment lost 7 bases and the J segment 1 base; nucleotides outside the gene matches: 6. The CDR3: CSAETGTNTEAFF. In DNA, the CDR3 is TGCAGCGCCGAGACAGGGACGAACACTGAAGCTTTCTTT.

This sequence joins TRBV5-6 and TRBJ1-6; weak D call: TRBD1 (5 bases). Germline V CDR1 and CDR2: SGHDT, YYEEEE. Trimming shortened V by 1 base and J by 8 bases, and 13 bases separated the two germline ends. The CDR3 consists of 15 residues. The CDR3 coding sequence is TGTGCCAGCAGCTTGCTTGCCAGGGAAGATTCACCCCTCCACTTT. It yields the protein CASSLLAREDSPLHF.